These 9 T cell receptor beta chains were sequenced from one sample in a study of early T cells in non-severe SARS-CoV-2 infection. TCRdb used MiXCR to reprocess the 5' RACE reads, holding one entry per CDR3 protein. The profile covers 55,000 to 75,000 distinct CDR3 sequences, with roughly a tenth appearing a single time and roughly 1.2% taken by the ten largest. Sequencing input: whole blood. These receptors came from an adult who was a healthcare worker with PCR-confirmed SARS-CoV-2 infection or an uninfected control (not recorded which).

This clonotype was recorded a few times. V usage is TRBV4-1 and J usage is TRBJ2-1, with 12 bases identical to TRBD2. There are 18 residues in the CDR3. The V segment lost 4 bases and the J segment 7 bases; nucleotides outside the gene matches: 14. Germline CDR1 MGHRA, CDR2 YSYEKL. DNA for the CDR3: TGCGCCAGCAGCCTTCAACCGACTAGCGGGGGTGGAAGGAATGAGCAGTTCTTC. Residues: CASSLQPTSGGGRNEQFF.

This rearrangement joins TRBV25-1 to TRBJ1-1; 9 bases match TRBD1. The germline CDR1 and CDR2 sequences are MGHDK and SYGVNS. The CDR3 totals 14 residues. The junction had 2 bases not matched to a gene; V was cut back by 3 bases and J by 3 bases. The CDR3 nucleotides are TGTGCCAGCAGTGATGGACAGGGGCACACTGAAGCTTTCTTT. As protein: CASSDGQGHTEAFF.

CDR3 sequence: CASTAQGYTGELFF. The CDR3 DNA reads TGTGCCAGCACCGCACAGGGTTACACCGGGGAGCTGTTTTTT. This sequence joins TRBV12-3 or TRBV12-4 and TRBJ2-2, with D perhaps matching TRBD1 (6 bases). Between the trimmed V and J ends, which lost 7 bases and 3 bases, there was a span of 12 bases. The CDR3 contains 14 residues.

The chain carries TRBV6-1 and TRBJ2-3, with D maybe TRBD2 (6 bases). The CDR3 contains 18 residues. From germline, CDR1 is MNHNS and CDR2 SASEGT. Trimming left V 3 bases short and J 2 bases short, with 21 bases between. The CDR3 here is CASSEDWGLAASTDTQYF. CDR3 DNA: TGTGCCAGCAGTGAGGATTGGGGACTCGCGGCCTCCACAGATACGCAGTATTTT.

This clonotype was picked up many times. This chain links TRBV5-6 with TRBJ1-5; 7 nucleotides line up with TRBD1. This CDR3 has 15 residues. Germline assignment: CDR1 SGHDT and CDR2 YYEEEE. V lost 4 bases to trimming and J lost 4 bases; unmatched junction nucleotides: 8. The CDR3 reads CASSQDRAGNQPQHF. In DNA form, the CDR3 reads TGTGCCAGCAGCCAAGACAGGGCCGGTAATCAGCCCCAGCATTTT.

The genes are TRBV6-2 or TRBV6-3 and TRBJ2-1; D may be TRBD2 (6 bases). The CDR3 length is 17 residues. CDR1 and CDR2 (germline): MNHEY, SVGEGT. Trimming shortened V by 2 bases and J by 3 bases, and 17 bases separated the two germline ends. In nucleotides, the CDR3 is TGTGCCAGCAGTTACACCCTCAACCAGCGGGTCTACAATGAGCAGTTCTTC. Its protein is CASSYTLNQRVYNEQFF.

The V call is TRBV20-1, the J call TRBJ2-1; D gene ambiguous. The CDR3 consists of 14 residues. V was trimmed by 6 bases and J by 5 bases, leaving 17 bases between them. Germline V CDR1 and CDR2: DFQATT, SNEGSKA (reference sequence). CDR3 amino acids: CSARLPGRDNEQFF. CDR3 sequence (DNA): TGCAGTGCCCGCCTCCCAGGACGAGACAATGAGCAGTTCTTC.

V is TRBV2 and J is TRBJ1-5; no firm D call. The ends were cut back, 2 bases at V and 0 bases at J, with 8 bases in the middle. The CDR3 is 15 amino acids. CDR1 is SNHLY and CDR2 is FYNNEI in the germline V gene. CDR3 DNA sequence: TGTGCCAGCAGTGAATCCCTATATAGCAATCAGCCCCAGCATTTT. Its protein is CASSESLYSNQPQHF.

This clonotype was seen more than once but under ten times. The chain links TRBV10-3 to TRBJ2-7; possible D gene TRBD2, 6 bases. The V end was cut by 0 bases, the J end by 4 bases, with 10 bases between. Germline CDR1 ENHRY, CDR2 SYGVKD. The CDR3 is made up of 14 amino acids. CDR3 residues: CAISESGGLYEQYV. CDR3 DNA: TGTGCCATCAGTGAGTCAGGAGGGTTATACGAGCAGTACGTC.